This T cell receptor (beta chain) was profiled in a study of CD8+ T cells in alopecia areata. Study-level information: A regimen of oral tofacitinib, 5 to 10 mg twice daily, was given to treated patients.

Study-wide points: Affected lesional scalp, above all in alopecia totalis/universalis, was more clonal than normal scalp. Normal-skin resident alphabeta T cells also appear among scalp sample sequences.

Sequencing templates came from extracted RNA that was reverse transcribed into cDNA. Here immunoSEQ multiplex PCR was the method, and the copy in TCRdb shows in-frame clones only, minus some. The sample records roughly 210,000 clones, around two fifths being singletons. Treatment meaning: oral pan-JAK inhibitor, 5-10 mg twice daily. Cell sorting on a FACSAria was used to separate CD4+ and CD8+ T cells from the PBMCs. CDR3 length: 14 residues. The ends were cut back, 2 bases at V and 1 base at J, with 10 bases in the middle. Germline V gene lookup returns CDR1 SQVTM and CDR2 ANQGSEA. This clone has a handful of counts. Its antigen is as yet unknown.

The source was CD4+ T cells sorted from blood, collected between weeks 36 and 40, from a patient treated with tofacitinib. The TCR comes from a human donor with alopecia areata. The chain couples TRBV29-1 to TRBJ2-3; D is perhaps TRBD2 (6 bases). The CDR3 loop reads CSVEFPSGTDTQYF. Written as DNA, the CDR3 is TGCAGCGTTGAATTTCCTAGCGGCACAGATACGCAGTATTTT.